The source of this TCR beta chain is a study of blood T cell repertoires in COVID-19. Study overall: Whether acute or convalescent, the COVID-19 samples came from the United States, Italy and Spain. PBMCs, B-cell-depleted T cells, or T cells were the source of the cDNA or gDNA that made up the material.

Per the original data handling: The assay estimated nucleated cells by amplifying reference gene primers. The assay was immunoSEQ multiplex PCR, and TCRdb's table has in-frame clones only and misses some. V, J and clone size were drawn from that table, and D and trimming were deduced from the DNA. The data show about 140,000 clones, with over 70% seen just once and about 1.8% held by the top ten. There are 14 residues in the CDR3. In germline, CDR1 is SEHNR, CDR2 FQNEAQ (reference sequence). V was cut by 1 base and J by 0 bases, with 7 bases left in between. The rearrangement joins TRBV7-9 to TRBJ2-7; no reliable D call. The source of this sequence is a woman aged 45-65 years with acute or convalescent COVID-19. The source material was peripheral blood. The CDR3 loop reads CASSLGSSSYEQYF. The CDR3 DNA reads as TGTGCCAGCAGCTTAGGGTCCAGCTCCTACGAGCAGTACTTC.